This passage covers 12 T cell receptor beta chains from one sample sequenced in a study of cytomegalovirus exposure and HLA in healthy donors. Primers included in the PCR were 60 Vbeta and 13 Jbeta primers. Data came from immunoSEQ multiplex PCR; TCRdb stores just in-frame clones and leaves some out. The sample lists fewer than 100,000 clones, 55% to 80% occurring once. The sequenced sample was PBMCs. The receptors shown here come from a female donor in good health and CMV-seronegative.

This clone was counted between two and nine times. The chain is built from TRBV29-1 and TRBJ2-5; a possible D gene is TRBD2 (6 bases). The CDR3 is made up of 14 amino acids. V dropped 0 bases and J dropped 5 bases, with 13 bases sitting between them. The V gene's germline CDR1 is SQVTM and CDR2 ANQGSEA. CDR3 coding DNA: TGCAGCGTTGAAGAAAATGGAGGGCGGGAGACCCAGTACTTC. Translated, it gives CSVEENGGRETQYF.

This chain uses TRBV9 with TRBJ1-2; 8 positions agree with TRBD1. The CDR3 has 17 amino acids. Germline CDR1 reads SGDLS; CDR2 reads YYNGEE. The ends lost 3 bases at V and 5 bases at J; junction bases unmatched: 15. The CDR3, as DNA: TGTGCCAGCAGCGGAGACAGGGGCTCTTTTTCCTATTATGGCTACACCTTC. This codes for CASSGDRGSFSYYGYTF.

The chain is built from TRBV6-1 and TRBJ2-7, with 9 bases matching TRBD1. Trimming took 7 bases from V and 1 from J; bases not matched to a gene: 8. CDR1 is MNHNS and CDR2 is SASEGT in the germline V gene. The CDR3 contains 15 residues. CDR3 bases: TGTGCCAGCACTCCAGGACAGGGGACTTCCTACGAGCAGTACTTC. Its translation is CASTPGQGTSYEQYF.

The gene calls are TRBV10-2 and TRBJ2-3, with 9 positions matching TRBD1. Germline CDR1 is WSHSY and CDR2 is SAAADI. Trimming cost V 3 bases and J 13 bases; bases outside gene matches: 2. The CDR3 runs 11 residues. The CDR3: CASSDRTGEYF. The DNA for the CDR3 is TGCGCCAGCAGTGATAGGACAGGGGAGTATTTT.

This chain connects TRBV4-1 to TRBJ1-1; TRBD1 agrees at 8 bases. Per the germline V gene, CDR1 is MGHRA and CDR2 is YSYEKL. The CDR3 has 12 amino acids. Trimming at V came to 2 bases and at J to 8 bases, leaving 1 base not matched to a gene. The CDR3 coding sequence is TGCGCCAGCAGCCAAACAGGGGGGGAAGCTTTCTTT. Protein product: CASSQTGGEAFF.

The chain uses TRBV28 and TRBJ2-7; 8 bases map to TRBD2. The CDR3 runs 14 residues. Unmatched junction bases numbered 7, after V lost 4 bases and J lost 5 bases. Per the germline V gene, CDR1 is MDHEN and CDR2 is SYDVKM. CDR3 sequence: CASSSSGSWNEQYF. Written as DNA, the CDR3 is TGTGCCAGCAGTTCCAGCGGGAGCTGGAACGAGCAGTACTTC. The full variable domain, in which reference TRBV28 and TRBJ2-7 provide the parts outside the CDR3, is DVKVTQSSRYLVKRTGEKVFLECVQDMDHENMFWYRQDPGLGLRLIYFSYDVKMKEKGDIPEGYSVSREKKERFSLILESASTNQTSMYLCASSSSGSWNEQYFGPGTRLTVT.

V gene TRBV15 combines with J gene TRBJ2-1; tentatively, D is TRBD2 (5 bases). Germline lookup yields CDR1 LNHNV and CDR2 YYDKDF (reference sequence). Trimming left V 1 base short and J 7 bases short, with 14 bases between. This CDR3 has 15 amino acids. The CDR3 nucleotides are TGTGCCACCAGCAGAGGGGATAGCGAGAGAAATGAGCAGTTCTTC. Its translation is CATSRGDSERNEQFF. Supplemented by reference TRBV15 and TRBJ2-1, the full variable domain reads DAMVIQNPRYQVTQFGKPVTLSCSQTLNHNVMYWYQQKSSQAPKLLFHYYDKDFNNEADTPDNFQSRRPNTSFCFLDIRSPGLGDTAMYLCATSRGDSERNEQFFGPGTRLTVL.

The DNA of the CDR3 is TGTGCCAGTAGTCCTCAGGGGAACTATGGCTACACCTTC. Translation: CASSPQGNYGYTF. This rearrangement joins TRBV19 to TRBJ1-2, with D perhaps TRBD1 (6 bases). V lost 5 bases and J lost 2, with 9 bases in between. CDR1 is LNHDA, CDR2 SQIVND, per germline (reference sequence). CDR3 length equals 13 residues.

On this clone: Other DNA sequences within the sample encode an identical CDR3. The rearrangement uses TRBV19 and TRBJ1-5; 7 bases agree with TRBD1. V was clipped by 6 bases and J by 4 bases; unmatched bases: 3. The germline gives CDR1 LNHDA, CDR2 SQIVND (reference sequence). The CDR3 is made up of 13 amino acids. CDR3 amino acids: CASSHRGNQPQHF. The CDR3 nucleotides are TGTGCCAGTAGCCACAGGGGAAATCAGCCCCAGCATTTT.

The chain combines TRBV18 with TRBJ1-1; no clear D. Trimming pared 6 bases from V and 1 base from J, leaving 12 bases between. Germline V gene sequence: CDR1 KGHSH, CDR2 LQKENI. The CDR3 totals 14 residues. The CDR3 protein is CASSPEAKNTEAFF. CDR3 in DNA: TGTGCCAGCTCTCCTGAGGCCAAGAACACTGAAGCTTTCTTT.

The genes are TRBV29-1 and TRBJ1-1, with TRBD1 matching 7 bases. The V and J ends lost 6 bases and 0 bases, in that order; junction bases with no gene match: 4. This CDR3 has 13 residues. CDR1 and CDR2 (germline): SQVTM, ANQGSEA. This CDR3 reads CSVTGAMNTEAFF. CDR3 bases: TGCAGCGTAACAGGGGCGATGAACACTGAAGCTTTCTTT.

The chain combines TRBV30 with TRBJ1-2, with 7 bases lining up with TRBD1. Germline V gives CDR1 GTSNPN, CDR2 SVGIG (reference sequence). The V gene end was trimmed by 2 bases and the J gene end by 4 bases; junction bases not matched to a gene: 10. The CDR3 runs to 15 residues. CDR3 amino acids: CAWSPPPDRSYGYTF. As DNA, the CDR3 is TGTGCCTGGAGTCCACCCCCGGACAGGTCCTATGGCTACACCTTC.